The T cell receptor (beta chain) under discussion was sequenced for a study of cytotoxic CD8 clonotypes in ibrutinib-treated CLL. About the research overall: The patient breakdown showed under 12 relapsed/refractory and approximately 14 treatment-naive cases, with 17 IGHV unmutated.

TCRdb's table, derived via immunoSEQ multiplex PCR, lists solely in-frame clones and lacks some. The repertoire consists of tens of thousands of clones, with roughly 65% occurring once and the leading ten covering around 30%. The CDR3 has 14 residues. The germline V gene encodes CDR1 LNHDA and CDR2 SQIVND (reference sequence). V trimming: 6 bases; J trimming: 3 bases; junction bases outside the gene matches: 6. This clone was picked up a small number of times. The sample here was PBMCs, taken after 24 months of ibrutinib treatment. The J gene is TRBJ2-7, the V gene TRBV19, with 9 bases aligning to TRBD1. The receptor's source is a human donor with chronic lymphocytic leukemia. CDR3 loop: CASRRDRDYYEQYF. CDR3 nucleotides: TGTGCCAGTAGAAGGGACAGGGATTACTACGAGCAGTACTTC. The variable domain in full, completed from reference TRBV19 and TRBJ2-7, reads DGGITQSPKYLFRKEGQNVTLSCEQNLNHDAMYWYRQDPGQGLRLIYYSQIVNDFQKGDIAEGYSVSREKKESFPLTVTSAQKNPTAFYLCASRRDRDYYEQYFGPGTRLTVT.